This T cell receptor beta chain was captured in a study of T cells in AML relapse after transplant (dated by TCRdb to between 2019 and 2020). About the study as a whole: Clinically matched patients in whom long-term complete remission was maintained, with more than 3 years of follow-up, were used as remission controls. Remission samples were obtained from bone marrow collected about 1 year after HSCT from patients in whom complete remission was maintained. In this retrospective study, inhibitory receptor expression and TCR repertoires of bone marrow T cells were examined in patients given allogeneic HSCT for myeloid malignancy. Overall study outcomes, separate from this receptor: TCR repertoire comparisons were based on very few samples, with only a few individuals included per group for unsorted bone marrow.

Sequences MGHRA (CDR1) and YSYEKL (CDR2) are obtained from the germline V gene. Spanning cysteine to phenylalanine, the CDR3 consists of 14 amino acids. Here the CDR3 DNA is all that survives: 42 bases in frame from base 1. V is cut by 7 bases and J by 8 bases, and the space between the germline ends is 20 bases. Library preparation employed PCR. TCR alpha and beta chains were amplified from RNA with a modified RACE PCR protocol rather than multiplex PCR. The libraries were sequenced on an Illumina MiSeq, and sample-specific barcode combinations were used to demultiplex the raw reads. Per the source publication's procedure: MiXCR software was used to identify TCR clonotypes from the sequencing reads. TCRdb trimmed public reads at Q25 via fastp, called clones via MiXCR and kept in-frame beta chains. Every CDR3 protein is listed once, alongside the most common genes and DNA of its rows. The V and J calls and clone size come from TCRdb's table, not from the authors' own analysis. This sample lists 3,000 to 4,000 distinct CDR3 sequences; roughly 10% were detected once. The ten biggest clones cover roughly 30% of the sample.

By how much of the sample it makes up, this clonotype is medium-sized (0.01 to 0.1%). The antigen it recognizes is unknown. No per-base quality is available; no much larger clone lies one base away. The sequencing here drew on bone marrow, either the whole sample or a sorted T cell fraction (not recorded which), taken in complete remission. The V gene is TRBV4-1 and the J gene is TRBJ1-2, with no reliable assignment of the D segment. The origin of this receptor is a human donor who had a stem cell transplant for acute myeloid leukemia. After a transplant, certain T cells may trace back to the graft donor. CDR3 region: CASKPDSYLLGYTF. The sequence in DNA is TGCGCCAGCAAACCTGACTCTTACCTCTTGGGCTACACCTTC.